The 6 T cell receptor beta chains listed next were all sequenced from one sample in a study of T cell repertoires in cytomegalovirus infection. No antigen has been identified for these receptors. A single record per CDR3 protein comes from TCRdb applying MiXCR to the reads. The sample carries hundreds of thousands of distinct CDR3 sequences, 25% to 35% recorded once. Sequenced here: cultured PBMCs, sampled from culture after CMV antigen stimulation. Every receptor here comes from a human donor in good health (CMV status not recorded). Some clones in this sample may be carry-over from other donors' samples.

This chain joins TRBV19 and TRBJ2-7, with TRBD1 matching over 9 bases. The CDR3 length is 13 residues. Trimming cost V 7 bases and J 6 bases; bases outside gene matches: 7. Looked up from germline, CDR1 is LNHDA and CDR2 is SQIVND (reference sequence). The DNA of the CDR3 is TGTGCCAGTACCCCGGACAGGGGAGGCGAGCAGTACTTC. Its translation is CASTPDRGGEQYF. The variable domain in full, with the rest retrieved from reference TRBV19 and TRBJ2-7, is DGGITQSPKYLFRKEGQNVTLSCEQNLNHDAMYWYRQDPGQGLRLIYYSQIVNDFQKGDIAEGYSVSREKKESFPLTVTSAQKNPTAFYLCASTPDRGGEQYFGPGTRLTVT.

V usage is TRBV12-3 or TRBV12-4 and J usage is TRBJ2-3, with 11 bases matching TRBD1. Germline trimming cut 2 bases from V and 4 bases from J; bases unmatched to any gene: 2. The CDR3 covers 15 residues. As DNA, the CDR3 is TGTGCCAGCAGTTTATGGACAGGGGGCGCAGATACGCAGTATTTT. Translating it yields CASSLWTGGADTQYF.

The CDR3, as DNA: TGTGCCAGCATTGCGACCCCGGGACTAATCTACAATGAGCAGTTCTTC. Translation gives CASIATPGLIYNEQFF. V gene TRBV5-6 combines with J gene TRBJ2-1, with TRBD2 identical over 7 bases. Germline trimming cut 6 bases from V and 3 bases from J; bases unmatched to any gene: 12. Germline loops: CDR1 SGHDT, CDR2 YYEEEE. There are 16 residues in the CDR3.

The gene calls are TRBV20-1 and TRBJ2-5; 12 bases fit TRBD2. The CDR3 consists of 14 residues. Germline V gene sequence: CDR1 DFQATT, CDR2 SNEGSKA (reference sequence). Unmatched junction bases numbered 5, after V lost 4 bases and J lost 5 bases. The CDR3 is CSANTGLAGETQYF. The CDR3 DNA follows: TGCAGTGCTAACACAGGACTAGCGGGGGAGACCCAGTACTTC.

The count of this clonotype is one. The chain carries TRBV19 and TRBJ2-3, with 7 positions matching TRBD2. CDR1 is LNHDA and CDR2 is SQIVND in the germline V gene (reference sequence). The CDR3 is made up of 19 amino acids. The V and J ends lost 0 bases and 0 bases, in that order; junction bases with no gene match: 12. The DNA for the CDR3 is TGTGCCAGTAGTATAGAGGGGCCGGGGGGACCGCCTAGCACAGATACGCAGTATTTT. Encoded protein: CASSIEGPGGPPSTDTQYF.

V usage is TRBV2 and J usage is TRBJ1-1; D unclear. This CDR3 spans 13 amino acids. V dropped 2 bases and J dropped 1 base, with 5 bases sitting between them. Germline V gene data show CDR1 as SNHLY and CDR2 as FYNNEI. CDR3 sequence: CASSEQTNTEAFF. CDR3 bases: TGTGCCAGCAGTGAACAGACGAACACTGAAGCTTTCTTT.